Below, 18 T cell receptor beta chains from the same sample are listed, as sequenced in a study of regulatory T cells in long-lasting Graves disease. Time point reported: persistent/refractory GD, antithyroid drugs over 5 years with positive TRAb. Following extraction of RNA from PBMCs, that RNA was used to make the TCR library. Sequencing libraries for TCR beta were prepared with iRepertoire HTBI primers and Arm-PCR of CDR3 regions. TCRdb re-derived calls from the multiplex PCR reads in MiXCR, one entry per CDR3 protein. The data show roughly 360,000 distinct CDR3 sequences, roughly 20% seen once. Sequenced material: peripheral blood mononuclear cells (PBMCs), taken when the disease was refractory, from a patient treated with antithyroid drugs. The receptors stem from a woman between 40 and 50 years old with Graves disease.

The chain uses TRBV6-2 or TRBV6-3 and TRBJ2-3, with 10 bases matching TRBD2. In germline, CDR1 is MNHEY, CDR2 SVGEGT. The CDR3 totals 17 residues. Unmatched junction bases numbered 9, after V lost 6 bases and J lost 0 bases. The CDR3 coding sequence is TGTGCCAGCAGCTATAAGCGGGGGGGCTCTAGCACAGATACGCAGTATTTT. Its translation is CASSYKRGGSSTDTQYF.

The sample holds many counts of this clonotype. The chain uses TRBV20-1 and TRBJ2-7; D unresolved. The CDR3 is 12 amino acids. V was trimmed by 7 bases and J by 2 bases, leaving 12 bases between them. Germline V gene sequence: CDR1 DFQATT, CDR2 SNEGSKA (reference sequence). The CDR3 DNA follows: TGCAGTGTTGTGGCGGAGACCTACGAGCAGTACTTC. Translating it yields CSVVAETYEQYF.

The chain joins TRBV19 to TRBJ2-2; D remains ambiguous. Trimming pared 6 bases from V and 4 bases from J, leaving 9 bases between. The germline CDR1 and CDR2 sequences are LNHDA and SQIVND (reference sequence). This CDR3 is 13 amino acids long. The CDR3: CASSPKSTGELFF. CDR3 nucleotide sequence: TGTGCCAGTAGCCCGAAGAGCACCGGGGAGCTGTTTTTT.

This clonotype was detected many times. This sequence joins TRBV28 and TRBJ1-6; TRBD1 might be the D (6 bases). The CDR3 is 14 residues long. Trimming took 7 bases from V and 9 from J, leaving 16 bases between them. CDR1 is MDHEN and CDR2 is SYDVKM in the germline V gene. CDR3 residues: CASTSGAGFSPLHF. The CDR3 DNA reads as TGTGCCAGCACTTCGGGGGCAGGGTTTTCACCCCTCCACTTT.

This clonotype was seen many times. The J gene is TRBJ1-1, the V gene TRBV7-8; D unresolved. This CDR3 region has 14 residues. V shed 1 base and J shed 1 base, with 7 bases lying between them. Germline V gives CDR1 SGHVS, CDR2 FQNEAQ. The CDR3: CASSLEARNTEAFF. As DNA, the CDR3 is TGTGCCAGCAGCTTAGAGGCTAGGAACACTGAAGCTTTCTTT.

This clonotype was picked up a small number of times. V usage is TRBV20-1 and J usage is TRBJ1-1; D gene unclear. The CDR3 sequence is 13 residues long. The V end was cut by 1 base, the J end by 1 base, with 7 bases between. Germline lookup yields CDR1 DFQATT and CDR2 SNEGSKA (reference sequence). As DNA, the CDR3 is TGCAGTGCTAGAGGGGCATCGAACACTGAAGCTTTCTTT. Amino acid sequence: CSARGASNTEAFF.

This clonotype was observed a few times. Here the CDR3 reads CASSLAWDTQYF. The CDR3 region has the DNA TGTGCCAGCAGCTTAGCGTGGGATACGCAGTATTTT. This chain joins TRBV7-9 and TRBJ2-3; the D is unclear. The CDR3 extends over 12 amino acids. V gave up 0 bases and J gave up 6 bases, with 4 bases separating them. The V gene's germline CDR1 is SEHNR and CDR2 FQNEAQ (reference sequence).

This clonotype was recorded a few times. This chain uses TRBV30 with TRBJ2-7; 11 bases match TRBD2. The CDR3 covers 13 residues. Germline V gene lookup returns CDR1 GTSNPN and CDR2 SVGIG (reference sequence). Trimming took 6 bases from V and 3 from J; bases not matched to a gene: 4. In DNA form, the CDR3 reads TGTGCCTGCGGGACTAGCGGTATCTACGAGCAGTACTTC. Protein: CACGTSGIYEQYF.

Regarding this clonotype: A much larger clone lies one base from this, so it may be a read error. The rearrangement links TRBV20-1 to TRBJ2-5; tentatively, D is TRBD2 (5 bases). This CDR3 is 12 amino acids long. V lost 1 base and J 9 bases, leaving 12 bases between the germline ends. In germline, CDR1 is DFQATT, CDR2 SNEGSKA (reference sequence). As DNA, the CDR3 is TGCAGTGCTAGAGCCCCGCTGGAGGCCCAGTACTTC. It translates to CSARAPLEAQYF.

This clonotype was counted only a few times. The J gene is TRBJ2-7, the V gene TRBV19; D unresolved. The germline gives CDR1 LNHDA, CDR2 SQIVND (reference sequence). Trimming removed 5 bases from V and 3 bases from J, with 14 bases in between. The CDR3 has 14 amino acids. CDR3 protein: CASSLGPYSYEQYF. The CDR3 DNA reads as TGTGCCAGTAGTCTAGGCCCTTACAGCTACGAGCAGTACTTC.

This sequence joins TRBV7-9 and TRBJ2-3; 7 bases align to TRBD1. Unmatched junction bases numbered 0, after V lost 5 bases and J lost 1 base. The germline V gene has CDR1 SEHNR and CDR2 FQNEAQ (reference sequence). CDR3 size: 13 residues. DNA of the CDR3: TGTGCCAGCAGCGGGACAGGCACAGATACGCAGTATTTT. Protein product: CASSGTGTDTQYF.

The chain joins TRBV19 to TRBJ1-1, with D unclear. This CDR3 is built from 13 residues. V gave up 5 bases and J gave up 5 bases, with 12 bases separating them. Per germline, CDR1 LNHDA and CDR2 SQIVND (reference sequence). The DNA for the CDR3 is TGTGCCAGTAGTTCCAGAGTGGTGACTGAAGCTTTCTTT. It is translated as CASSSRVVTEAFF.

The chain joins TRBV28 to TRBJ2-5; D gene ambiguous. CDR1 is MDHEN, CDR2 SYDVKM, per germline. There are 16 residues in the CDR3. The V end was cut by 4 bases, the J end by 3 bases, with 18 bases between. CDR3: CASSSVLSPPEETQYF. Here the CDR3 DNA reads TGTGCCAGCAGTTCTGTATTGTCTCCCCCCGAAGAGACCCAGTACTTC.

As concerns this clonotype: Mismatch with germline at one junction end may stem from a read error. The rearrangement links TRBV27 to TRBJ2-7; 9 nucleotides agree with TRBD1. The CDR3 spans 15 residues. Germline-derived CDR1 and CDR2 are MNHEY and SMNVEV (reference sequence). The CDR3 sequence: CASSLLRTGENEQCF. DNA of the CDR3: TGTGCCAGCAGTTTATTGCGGACAGGGGAGAACGAGCAGTGCTTC.

This clonotype was picked up many times. The rearrangement uses TRBV28 and TRBJ1-5, with TRBD1 as a possible D gene (5 bases). The CDR3 runs to 15 residues. Trimming left V 3 bases short and J 0 bases short, with 9 bases between. CDR1 and CDR2 from the germline V gene are MDHEN and SYDVKM. The CDR3 loop is CASSFGRASNQPQHF. CDR3 nucleotides: TGTGCCAGCAGTTTTGGCAGGGCTAGCAATCAGCCCCAGCATTTT.

The V gene is TRBV6-5, the J gene TRBJ2-6; a weak D match, TRBD2 (6 bases). V shed 2 bases and J shed 9 bases, with 11 bases lying between them. There are 14 residues in the CDR3. CDR1 MNHEY and CDR2 SVGAGI come from the germline V gene. The CDR3 loop is CASSYVGGYNVLTF. The CDR3 nucleotides are TGTGCCAGCAGTTACGTGGGGGGTTACAACGTCCTGACTTTC.

This clonotype was observed a few times. The DNA for the CDR3 is TGTGCCAGCAGTTCAGTGTTGGATGATGGCTACACCTTC. Translated, it gives CASSSVLDDGYTF. The chain couples TRBV6-2 or TRBV6-3 to TRBJ1-2; no reliable D call. The germline CDR1 and CDR2 sequences are MNHEY and SVGEGT. The ends were cut back, 4 bases at V and 6 bases at J, with 12 bases in the middle. CDR3 length: 13 residues.

This clonotype was seen only a few times. The chain combines TRBV4-1 with TRBJ1-1; D gene unclear. Germline lookup yields CDR1 MGHRA and CDR2 YSYEKL. CDR3 size: 15 residues. Trimming pared 4 bases from V and 1 base from J, leaving 13 bases between. The CDR3 loop reads CASSLSARENTEAFF. The DNA for the CDR3 is TGCGCCAGCAGCCTGTCTGCAAGAGAGAACACTGAAGCTTTCTTT.